A selection of T cell receptor beta chains follows, all from one sample in a study of blood T cell repertoires in COVID-19. TCRdb keeps only in-frame clones here, not all; method: immunoSEQ multiplex PCR. The repertoire includes roughly 250,000 clones, around 82% of them detected once, and 4.5% to 6% sits in the top ten. Sample: peripheral blood. These receptors all stem from a woman older than 75 with active or convalescent COVID-19. The CDR3 runs from the conserved cysteine through the conserved F or W. Fields, in order: clone size, V gene, J gene, D gene, CDR3 protein, CDR3 DNA. D genes are given only for firm matches. Size values are once, few and many counts, or a class for expanded clones, and some rows have none.

clone size: .; V gene: TRBV10-3; J gene: TRBJ2-3; D gene: .; CDR3 protein: CAITPGAGDTQYF; CDR3 DNA: TGTGCCATCACCCCAGGGGCGGGAGATACGCAGTATTTT
clone size: once; V gene: TRBV11-2; J gene: TRBJ2-7; D gene: .; CDR3 protein: CASSLRTEQYF; CDR3 DNA: TGTGCCAGCAGCCTACGCACGGAGCAGTACTTC
clone size: .; V gene: TRBV24-1; J gene: TRBJ2-7; D gene: .; CDR3 protein: CATSDLTGHEQYF; CDR3 DNA: TGTGCCACCAGTGACTTGACAGGTCACGAGCAGTACTTC
clone size: .; V gene: TRBV4-2; J gene: TRBJ1-6; D gene: TRBD1; CDR3 protein: CASSQEAQGAYNSPLHF; CDR3 DNA: TGTGCCAGCAGCCAAGAGGCACAGGGGGCCTATAATTCACCCCTCCACTTT
clone size: .; V gene: TRBV18; J gene: TRBJ2-1; D gene: TRBD2; CDR3 protein: CASSPIAGGVEEQFF; CDR3 DNA: TGTGCCAGCTCACCCATCGCGGGGGGGGTGGAAGAGCAGTTCTTC
clone size: .; V gene: TRBV7-9; J gene: TRBJ1-6; D gene: TRBD1; CDR3 protein: CASSSETATGGKSPLHF; CDR3 DNA: TGTGCCAGCAGCTCAGAGACAGCGACAGGGGGAAAATCACCCCTCCACTTT
clone size: .; V gene: TRBV5-1; J gene: TRBJ1-1; D gene: TRBD1; CDR3 protein: CASSWGDSPNTEAFF; CDR3 DNA: TGCGCCAGCAGCTGGGGGGACAGTCCGAACACTGAAGCTTTCTTT
clone size: .; V gene: TRBV19; J gene: TRBJ1-3; D gene: .; CDR3 protein: CASSGSGNTIYF; CDR3 DNA: TGTGCCAGCTCGGGCTCTGGAAACACCATATATTTT
clone size: .; V gene: TRBV5-1; J gene: TRBJ2-5; D gene: .; CDR3 protein: CASSLYVREIQETQYF; CDR3 DNA: TGCGCCAGCAGCTTGTATGTTCGGGAGATCCAAGAGACCCAGTACTTC
clone size: once; V gene: TRBV3-1/TRBV3-2; J gene: TRBJ1-5; D gene: TRBD1; CDR3 protein: CASSSDRGHQPQHF; CDR3 DNA: TGTGCCAGCAGCTCAGACAGGGGGCATCAGCCCCAGCATTTT
clone size: .; V gene: TRBV5-5; J gene: TRBJ1-1; D gene: .; CDR3 protein: CASSLVQGPEAFF; CDR3 DNA: TGTGCCAGCAGCTTGGTTCAGGGCCCTGAAGCTTTCTTT
clone size: .; V gene: TRBV11-2; J gene: TRBJ1-6; D gene: TRBD1; CDR3 protein: CASSVDRASPLHF; CDR3 DNA: TGTGCCAGCAGCGTGGACAGGGCTTCACCCCTCCACTTT
clone size: .; V gene: TRBV19; J gene: TRBJ1-2; D gene: TRBD1; CDR3 protein: CASTRQGSSYGYTF; CDR3 DNA: TGTGCCAGTACAAGACAGGGATCCTCCTATGGCTACACCTTC
clone size: once; V gene: TRBV29-1; J gene: TRBJ2-2; D gene: TRBD1; CDR3 protein: CSGDRGHTGELFF; CDR3 DNA: TGCAGCGGCGACAGGGGGCACACCGGGGAGCTGTTTTTT
clone size: .; V gene: TRBV10-3; J gene: TRBJ1-2; D gene: TRBD1; CDR3 protein: CAISAGQGRGGPGTF; CDR3 DNA: TGTGCCATCAGTGCTGGACAGGGAAGGGGAGGACCTGGGACCTTC
clone size: .; V gene: TRBV6-5; J gene: TRBJ1-1; D gene: .; CDR3 protein: CASSYGQGGTEAFF; CDR3 DNA: TGTGCCAGCAGTTACGGGCAGGGAGGTACTGAAGCTTTCTTT
clone size: .; V gene: TRBV5-5; J gene: TRBJ2-5; D gene: .; CDR3 protein: CASSLEGVQETQYF; CDR3 DNA: TGTGCCAGCAGCTTGGAAGGGGTTCAAGAGACCCAGTACTTC
clone size: .; V gene: TRBV19; J gene: TRBJ1-1; D gene: .; CDR3 protein: CASTLSPGDTEAFF; CDR3 DNA: TGTGCCAGTACCCTTTCCCCCGGAGACACTGAAGCTTTCTTT
clone size: .; V gene: TRBV7-9; J gene: TRBJ1-2; D gene: TRBD1; CDR3 protein: CASSILRDREFNYGYTF; CDR3 DNA: TGTGCCAGCAGCATTCTCCGGGACAGGGAATTCAACTATGGCTACACCTTC
clone size: .; V gene: TRBV5-1; J gene: TRBJ1-5; D gene: TRBD1; CDR3 protein: CASSSGGGNQPQHF; CDR3 DNA: TGCGCCAGCAGCTCAGGGGGCGGCAATCAGCCCCAGCATTTT
clone size: .; V gene: TRBV19; J gene: TRBJ2-1; D gene: TRBD1; CDR3 protein: CASTVPGQGQYNEQFF; CDR3 DNA: TGTGCCAGTACTGTCCCGGGACAGGGCCAGTACAATGAGCAGTTCTTC
clone size: few; V gene: TRBV3-1/TRBV3-2; J gene: TRBJ1-2; D gene: TRBD1; CDR3 protein: CASSQGGQVYYGYTF; CDR3 DNA: TGTGCCAGCAGCCAAGGGGGACAGGTTTACTATGGCTACACCTTC